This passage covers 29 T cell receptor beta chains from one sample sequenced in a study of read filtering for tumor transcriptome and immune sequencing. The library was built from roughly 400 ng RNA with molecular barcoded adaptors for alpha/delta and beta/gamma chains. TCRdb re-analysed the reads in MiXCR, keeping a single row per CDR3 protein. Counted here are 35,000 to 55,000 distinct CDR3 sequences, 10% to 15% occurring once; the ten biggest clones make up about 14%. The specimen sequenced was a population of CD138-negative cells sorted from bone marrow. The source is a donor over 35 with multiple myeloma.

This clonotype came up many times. This chain's CDR3 is CASSELVRKEFF. The CDR3 nucleotides read TGTGCCAGCAGTGAACTTGTGCGTAAGGAGTTCTTC. This chain joins TRBV2 and TRBJ2-1; no firm D call. The V end lost 2 bases, the J end lost 14 bases, and 13 bases lay between the germline ends. CDR3 length: 12 residues. CDR1 is SNHLY and CDR2 is FYNNEI in the germline V gene.

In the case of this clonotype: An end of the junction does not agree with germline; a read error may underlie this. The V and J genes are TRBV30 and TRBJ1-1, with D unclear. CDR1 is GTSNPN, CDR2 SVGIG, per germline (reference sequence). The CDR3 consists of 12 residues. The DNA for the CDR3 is TGTGCCTGGAGTATAAGGTCTTCTGAGGCTTTCTTT. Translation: CAWSIRSSEAFF.

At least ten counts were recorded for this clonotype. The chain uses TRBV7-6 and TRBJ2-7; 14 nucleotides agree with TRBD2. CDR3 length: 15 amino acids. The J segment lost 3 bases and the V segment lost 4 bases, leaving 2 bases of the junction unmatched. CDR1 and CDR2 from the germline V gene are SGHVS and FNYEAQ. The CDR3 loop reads CASSSGLAGGYEQYF. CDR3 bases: TGTGCCAGCAGCTCCGGACTAGCGGGAGGCTACGAGCAGTACTTC.

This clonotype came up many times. CDR3 in DNA: TGCAGTGCTGGGCATAGCGGGAGGGCCTACGAGCAGTACTTC. Translated, it gives CSAGHSGRAYEQYF. This rearrangement joins TRBV20-1 to TRBJ2-7; 11 positions agree with TRBD2. The CDR3 runs to 14 residues. Germline V gives CDR1 DFQATT, CDR2 SNEGSKA (reference sequence). J was trimmed by 2 bases and V by 5 bases; bases with no gene match: 5.

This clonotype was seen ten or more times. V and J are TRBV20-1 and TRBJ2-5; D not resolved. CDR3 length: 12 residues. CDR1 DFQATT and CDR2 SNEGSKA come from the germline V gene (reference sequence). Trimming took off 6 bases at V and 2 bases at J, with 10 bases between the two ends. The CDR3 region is CSAGVVQETQYF. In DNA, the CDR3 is TGCAGTGCAGGAGTGGTACAAGAGACCCAGTACTTC.

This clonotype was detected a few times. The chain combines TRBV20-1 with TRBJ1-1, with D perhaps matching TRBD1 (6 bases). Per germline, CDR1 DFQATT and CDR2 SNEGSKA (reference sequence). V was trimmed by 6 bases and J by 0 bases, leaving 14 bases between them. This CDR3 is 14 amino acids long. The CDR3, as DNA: TGCAGTGCCCCCCGAGGGGACATGAACACTGAAGCTTTCTTT. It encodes CSAPRGDMNTEAFF.

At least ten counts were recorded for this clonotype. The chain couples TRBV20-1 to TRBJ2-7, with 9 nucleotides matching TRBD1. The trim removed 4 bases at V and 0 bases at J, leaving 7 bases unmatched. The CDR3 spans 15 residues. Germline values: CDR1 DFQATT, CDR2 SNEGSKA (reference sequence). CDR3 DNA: TGCAGTGCTAACCAACCGGGACAGGGCTCCTACGAGCAGTACTTC. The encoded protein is CSANQPGQGSYEQYF.

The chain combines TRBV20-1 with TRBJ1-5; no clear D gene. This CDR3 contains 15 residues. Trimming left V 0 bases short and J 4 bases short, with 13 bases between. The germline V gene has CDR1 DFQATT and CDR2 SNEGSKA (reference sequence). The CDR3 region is CSARDMGPDNQPQHF. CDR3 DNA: TGCAGTGCTAGAGATATGGGCCCAGATAATCAGCCCCAGCATTTT.

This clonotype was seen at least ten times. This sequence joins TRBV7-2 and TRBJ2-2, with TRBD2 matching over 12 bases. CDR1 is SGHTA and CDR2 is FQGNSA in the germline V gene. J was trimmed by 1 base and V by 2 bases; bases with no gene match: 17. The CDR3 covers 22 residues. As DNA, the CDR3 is TGTGCCAGCAGCTTATCCCTCCGGGACAGGGTGACTAGCGGGAGGAACACCGGGGAGCTGTTTTTT. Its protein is CASSLSLRDRVTSGRNTGELFF.

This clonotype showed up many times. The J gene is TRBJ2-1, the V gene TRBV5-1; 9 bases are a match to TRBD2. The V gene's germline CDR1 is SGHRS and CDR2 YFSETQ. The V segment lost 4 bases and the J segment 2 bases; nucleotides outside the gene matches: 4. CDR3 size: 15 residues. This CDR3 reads CASSASGIAYNEQFF. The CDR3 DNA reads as TGCGCCAGCAGCGCTAGCGGGATCGCCTACAATGAGCAGTTCTTC.

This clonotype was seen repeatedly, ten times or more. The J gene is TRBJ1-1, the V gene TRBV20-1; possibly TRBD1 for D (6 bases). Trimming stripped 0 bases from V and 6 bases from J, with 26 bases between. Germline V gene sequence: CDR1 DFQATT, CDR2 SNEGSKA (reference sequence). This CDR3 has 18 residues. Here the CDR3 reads CSARDRAGGAYILAEAFF. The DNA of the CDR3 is TGCAGTGCTAGAGATCGGGCTGGGGGCGCCTATATTCTGGCTGAAGCTTTCTTT.

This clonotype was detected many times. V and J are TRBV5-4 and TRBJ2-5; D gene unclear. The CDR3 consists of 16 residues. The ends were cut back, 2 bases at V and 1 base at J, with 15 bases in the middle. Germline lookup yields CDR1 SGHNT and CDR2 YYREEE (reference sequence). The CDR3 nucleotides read TGTGCCAGCAGCTTCGTGGGAAGGCGGCTCCAAGAGACCCAGTACTTC. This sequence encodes CASSFVGRRLQETQYF.

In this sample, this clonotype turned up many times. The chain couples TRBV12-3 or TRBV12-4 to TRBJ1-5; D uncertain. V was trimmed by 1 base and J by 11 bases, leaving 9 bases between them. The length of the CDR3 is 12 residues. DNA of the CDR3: TGTGCCAGCAGTTTAGGTTTGGGAGCCCAGCATTTT. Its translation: CASSLGLGAQHF.

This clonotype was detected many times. The CDR3 bases are TGTGCCAGTACAGGGTTTAGCTCTAATCAGCCCCAGCATTTT. This gives the protein CASTGFSSNQPQHF. V and J are TRBV19 and TRBJ1-5; a possible D gene is TRBD1 (5 bases). V was clipped by 7 bases and J by 4 bases, with 14 bases between them. The CDR3 spans 14 residues. Germline CDR1 LNHDA, CDR2 SQIVND (reference sequence).

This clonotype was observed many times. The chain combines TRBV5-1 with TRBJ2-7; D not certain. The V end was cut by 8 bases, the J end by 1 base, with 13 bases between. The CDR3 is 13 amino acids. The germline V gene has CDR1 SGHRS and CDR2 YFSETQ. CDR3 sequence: CASTFDISYEQYF. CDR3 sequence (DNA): TGCGCCAGTACCTTCGACATATCCTACGAGCAGTACTTC. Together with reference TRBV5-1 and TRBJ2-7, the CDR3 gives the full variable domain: KAGVTQTPRYLIKTRGQQVTLSCSPISGHRSVSWYQQTPGQGLQFLFEYFSETQRNKGNFPGRFSGRQFSNSRSEMNVSTLELGDSALYLCASTFDISYEQYFGPGTRLTVT.

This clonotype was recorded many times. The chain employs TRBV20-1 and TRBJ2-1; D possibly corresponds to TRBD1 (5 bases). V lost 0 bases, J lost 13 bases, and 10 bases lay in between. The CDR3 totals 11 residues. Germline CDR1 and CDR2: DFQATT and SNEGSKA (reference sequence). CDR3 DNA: TGCAGTGCTAGAGATGGGGCGATCCAGTTCTTC. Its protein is CSARDGAIQFF.

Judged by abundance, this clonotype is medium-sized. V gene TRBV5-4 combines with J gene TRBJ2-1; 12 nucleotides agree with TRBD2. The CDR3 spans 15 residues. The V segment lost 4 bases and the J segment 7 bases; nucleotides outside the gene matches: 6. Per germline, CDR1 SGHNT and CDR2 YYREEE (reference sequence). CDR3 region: CASSTTSGRLNEQFF. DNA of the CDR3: TGTGCCAGCAGCACGACTAGCGGGAGATTGAATGAGCAGTTCTTC.

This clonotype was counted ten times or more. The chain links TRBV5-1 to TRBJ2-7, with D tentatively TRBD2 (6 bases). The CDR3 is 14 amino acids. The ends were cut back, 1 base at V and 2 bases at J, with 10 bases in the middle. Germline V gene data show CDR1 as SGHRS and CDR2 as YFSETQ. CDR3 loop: CASSLMWGAYEQYF. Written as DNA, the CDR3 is TGCGCCAGCAGCTTGATGTGGGGGGCCTACGAGCAGTACTTC.

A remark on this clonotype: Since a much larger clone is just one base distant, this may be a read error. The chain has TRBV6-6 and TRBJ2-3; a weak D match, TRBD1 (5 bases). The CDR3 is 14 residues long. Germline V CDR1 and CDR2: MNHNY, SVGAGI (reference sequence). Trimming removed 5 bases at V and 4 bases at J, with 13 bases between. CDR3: CASSPSQGSDTQYF. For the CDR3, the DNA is TGTGCCAGCAGTCCTTCTCAGGGTTCAGATACGCAGTATTTT.

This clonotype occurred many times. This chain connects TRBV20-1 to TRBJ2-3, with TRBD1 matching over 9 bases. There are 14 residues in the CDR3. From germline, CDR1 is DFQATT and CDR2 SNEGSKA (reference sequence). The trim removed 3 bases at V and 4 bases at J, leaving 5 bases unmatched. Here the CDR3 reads CSASRDRGADTQYF. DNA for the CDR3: TGCAGTGCTAGCAGAGACAGGGGGGCAGATACGCAGTATTTT.

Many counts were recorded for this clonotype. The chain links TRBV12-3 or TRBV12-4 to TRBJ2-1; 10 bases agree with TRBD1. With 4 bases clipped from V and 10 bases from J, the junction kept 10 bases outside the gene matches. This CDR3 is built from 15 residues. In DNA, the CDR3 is TGTGCCAGCAGTTCCCACCTGACAGGGGGCTTGGAGCAGTTCTTC. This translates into CASSSHLTGGLEQFF.

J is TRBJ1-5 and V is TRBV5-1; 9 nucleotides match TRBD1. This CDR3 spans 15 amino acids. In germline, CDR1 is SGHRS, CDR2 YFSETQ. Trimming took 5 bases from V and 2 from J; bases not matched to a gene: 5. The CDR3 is CASSYTGGGNQPQHF. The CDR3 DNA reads TGCGCCAGCAGTTATACAGGGGGCGGCAATCAGCCCCAGCATTTT.

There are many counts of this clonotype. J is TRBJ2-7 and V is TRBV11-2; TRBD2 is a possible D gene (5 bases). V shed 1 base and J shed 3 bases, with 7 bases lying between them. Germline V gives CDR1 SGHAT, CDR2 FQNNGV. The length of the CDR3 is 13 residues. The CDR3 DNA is TGTGCCAGCAGCTTAGCGACTAACTACGAGCAGTACTTC. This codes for CASSLATNYEQYF.

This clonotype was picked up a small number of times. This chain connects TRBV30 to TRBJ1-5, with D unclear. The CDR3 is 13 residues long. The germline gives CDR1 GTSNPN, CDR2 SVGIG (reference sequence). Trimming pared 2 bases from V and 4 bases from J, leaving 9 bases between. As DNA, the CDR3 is TGTGCCTGGAGTAGGACCTCAAATCAGCCCCAGCATTTT. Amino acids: CAWSRTSNQPQHF.

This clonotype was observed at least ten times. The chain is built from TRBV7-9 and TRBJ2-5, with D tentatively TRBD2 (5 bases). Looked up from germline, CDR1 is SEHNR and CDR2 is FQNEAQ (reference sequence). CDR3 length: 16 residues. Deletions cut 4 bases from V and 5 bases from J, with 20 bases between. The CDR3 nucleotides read TGTGCCAGCAGCTCCCCTTTAAGCTCCCGAGGGGAGACCCAGTACTTC. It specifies CASSSPLSSRGETQYF.

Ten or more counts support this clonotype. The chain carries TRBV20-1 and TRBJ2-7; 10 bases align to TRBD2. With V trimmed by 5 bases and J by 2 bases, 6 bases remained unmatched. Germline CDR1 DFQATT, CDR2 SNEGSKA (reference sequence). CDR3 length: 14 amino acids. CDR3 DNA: TGCAGTGCTCTAAGGACTAGCGGTACCTACGAGCAGTACTTC. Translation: CSALRTSGTYEQYF.

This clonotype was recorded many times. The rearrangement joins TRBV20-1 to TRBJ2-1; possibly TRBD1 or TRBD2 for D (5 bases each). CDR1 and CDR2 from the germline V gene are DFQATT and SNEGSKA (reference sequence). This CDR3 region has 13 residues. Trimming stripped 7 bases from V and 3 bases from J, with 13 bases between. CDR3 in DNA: TGCAGTGGTTGGGACGGCGGCTACAATGAGCAGTTCTTC. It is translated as CSGWDGGYNEQFF.

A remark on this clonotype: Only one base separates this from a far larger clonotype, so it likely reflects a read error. CDR3 coding DNA: TGTGCCAGCAGCTTCCATGCCGGGCAAGGCACAGATACGCAGTATTTT. Translating gives CASSFHAGQGTDTQYF. The chain employs TRBV11-2 and TRBJ2-3; D is uncertain. Germline V gives CDR1 SGHAT, CDR2 FQNNGV. Trimming took off 3 bases at V and 1 base at J, with 14 bases between the two ends. This CDR3 region has 16 residues. The complete variable domain, with remaining parts taken from reference TRBV11-2 and TRBJ2-3, reads EAGVAQSPRYKIIEKRQSVAFWCNPISGHATLYWYQQILGQGPKLLIQFQNNGVVDDSQLPKDRFSAERLKGVDSTLKIQPAKLEDSAVYLCASSFHAGQGTDTQYFGPGTRLTVL.

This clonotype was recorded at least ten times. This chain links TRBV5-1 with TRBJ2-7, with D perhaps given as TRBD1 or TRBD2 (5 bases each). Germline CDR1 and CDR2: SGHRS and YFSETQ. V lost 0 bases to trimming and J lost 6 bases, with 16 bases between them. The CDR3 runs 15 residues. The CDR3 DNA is TGCGCCAGCAGCTTGGAACCGGGACCCCAGGGCGAGCAGTACTTC. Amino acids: CASSLEPGPQGEQYF.